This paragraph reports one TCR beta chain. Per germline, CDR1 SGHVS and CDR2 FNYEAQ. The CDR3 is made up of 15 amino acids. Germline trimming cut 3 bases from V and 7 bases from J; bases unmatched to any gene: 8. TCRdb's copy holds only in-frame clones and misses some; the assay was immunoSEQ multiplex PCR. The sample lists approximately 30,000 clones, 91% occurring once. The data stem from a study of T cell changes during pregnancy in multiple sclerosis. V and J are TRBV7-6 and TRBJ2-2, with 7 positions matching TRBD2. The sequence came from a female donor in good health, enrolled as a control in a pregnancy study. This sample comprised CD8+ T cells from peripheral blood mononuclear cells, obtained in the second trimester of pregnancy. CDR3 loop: CASSFTGGTIGELFF. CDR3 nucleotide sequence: TGTGCCAGCAGCTTTACGGGGGGTACTATCGGGGAGCTGTTTTTT.